This TCR beta chain was captured by sequencing in a study of blood T cell repertoires in COVID-19. Study background: Sites in the United States, Italy and Spain provided acute and convalescent COVID-19 samples. The analysed material was cDNA or gDNA that came from T cells, B-cell-depleted T cells, or PBMCs.

The CDR3 has 15 amino acids. V trimming: 4 bases; J trimming: 2 bases; junction bases outside the gene matches: 4. Germline CDR1 and CDR2: SGHRS and YFSETQ. Generated by immunoSEQ multiplex PCR, the TCRdb table keeps only in-frame clones and is missing some. The data show around 200,000 clones, with less than 85% seen just once and 6.5% to 8.5% held by the top ten. V usage is TRBV5-1 and J usage is TRBJ2-7, with TRBD2 identical over 12 bases. Sequencing was performed on peripheral blood. This TCR came from a human donor in a cohort sampled during active COVID-19. In DNA form, the CDR3 reads TGCGCCAGCAGCGGCCCTAGCGGGGGGGCCTACGAGCAGTACTTC. Its protein product is CASSGPSGGAYEQYF.